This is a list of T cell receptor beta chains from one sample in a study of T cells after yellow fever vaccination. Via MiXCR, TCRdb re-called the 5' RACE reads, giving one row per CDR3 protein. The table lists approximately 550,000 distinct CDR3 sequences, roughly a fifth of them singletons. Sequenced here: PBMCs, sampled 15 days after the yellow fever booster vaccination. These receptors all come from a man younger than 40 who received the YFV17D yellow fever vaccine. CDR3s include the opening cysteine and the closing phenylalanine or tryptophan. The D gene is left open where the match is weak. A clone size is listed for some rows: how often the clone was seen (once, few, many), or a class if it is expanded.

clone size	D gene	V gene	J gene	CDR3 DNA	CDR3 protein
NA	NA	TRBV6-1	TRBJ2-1	TGTGCCAGCAGGGATATTGCAGGGTTCTACAATGAGCAGTTCTTC	CASRDIAGFYNEQFF
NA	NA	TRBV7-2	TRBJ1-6	TGTGCCAGCAGCTTAGTTAGCTCCTATAATTCACCCCTCCACTTT	CASSLVSSYNSPLHF
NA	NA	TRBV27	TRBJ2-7	TGTGCCAGCAGTTCGAGGGGCGTTTCGGGGGAGCAGTACTTC	CASSSRGVSGEQYF
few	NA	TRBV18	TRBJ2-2	TGTGCCAGCTCACCCTTGCGAGGGGAGCTGTTTTTT	CASSPLRGELFF
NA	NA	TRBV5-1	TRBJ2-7	TGCGCCAGCAGCGGCGGGGGCGCTCTCTACGAGCAGTACTTC	CASSGGGALYEQYF
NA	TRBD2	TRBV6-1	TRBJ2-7	TGTGCCAGCAGACCGGGACTAGCGGGAGTTGCGTACGAGCAGTACTTC	CASRPGLAGVAYEQYF
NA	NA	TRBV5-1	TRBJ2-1	TGCGCCAGCAGCTTAATAGCAGCGAATGAGCAGTTCTTC	CASSLIAANEQFF
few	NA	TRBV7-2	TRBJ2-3	TGTGCCAGCAGCCCGACTAGGGAGCCCGATACGCAGTATTTT	CASSPTREPDTQYF
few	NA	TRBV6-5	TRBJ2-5	TGTGCCAGCAGTTACTCATTAGCGGTCCAAGAGACCCAGTACTTC	CASSYSLAVQETQYF
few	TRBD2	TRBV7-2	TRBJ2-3	TGTGCCAGCAGCTTAGGTTTAGCGGGAGTGGTTACGCAGTATTTT	CASSLGLAGVVTQYF
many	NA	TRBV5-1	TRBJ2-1	TGCGCCAGCAGCCCCCCGGGAGACAATGAGCAGTTCTTC	CASSPPGDNEQFF
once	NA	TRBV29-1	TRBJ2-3	TGCAGCGCCGGGTCCCTGAAGCAAGATACGCAGTATTTT	CSAGSLKQDTQYF
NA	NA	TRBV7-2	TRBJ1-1	TGTGCCAGCAGCTTAGCGCTTGCCAGGGGATGGACTGAAGCTTTCTTT	CASSLALARGWTEAFF
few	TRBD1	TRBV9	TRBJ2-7	TGTGCCAGCAGCGTAGGGGACAGATTACTTCACGAGCAGTACTTC	CASSVGDRLLHEQYF
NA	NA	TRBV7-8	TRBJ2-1	TGTGCCAGCAGCTTCAACCCGGCCGCAAACAATGAGCAGTTCTTC	CASSFNPAANNEQFF
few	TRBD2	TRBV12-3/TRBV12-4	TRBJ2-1	TGTGCCAGCAGTTTTGCTAGCGGGAGACTCAATGAGCAGTTCTTC	CASSFASGRLNEQFF
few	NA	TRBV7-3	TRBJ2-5	TGTGCCAGCAGCTACGGGTTCCAAGAGACCCAGTACTTC	CASSYGFQETQYF
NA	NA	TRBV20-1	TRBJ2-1	TGCAGCGCAAGAGGGGGGAGTCAGGGTGAGCAGTTCTTC	CSARGGSQGEQFF